A selection of T cell receptor beta chains follows, all from one sample in a study of CD8 T cells in ankylosing spondylitis. TCRdb independently ran MiXCR on the 5' RACE reads; one entry per CDR3 protein. This repertoire shows roughly 97,000 distinct CDR3 sequences, about 7.7% found once; its top ten account for more than 9.5%. Sequenced material: blood, either unsorted or a sorted T cell fraction (not recorded which). These receptors were taken from a male donor with ankylosing spondylitis or in good health (not recorded which). The CDR3 runs from the conserved cysteine through the conserved F or W. The order of the fields is V gene, J gene, clone size, D gene, CDR3 DNA, CDR3 protein. The D gene is left open where the match is weak. Not every row has a clone size; where given, it reads once, few, many or a size class.

V gene: TRBV11-1
J gene: TRBJ2-1
clone size: NA
D gene: TRBD1
CDR3 DNA: TGTGCCAGCAGCTTAGCCGACGGGACAGGGCATTTCAATGAGCAGTTCTTC
CDR3 protein: CASSLADGTGHFNEQFF

V gene: TRBV14
J gene: TRBJ2-1
clone size: once
D gene: TRBD2
CDR3 DNA: TGTGCCAGCAGCCCTCTAGCGGGAGGCAGCAATGAGCAGTTCTTC
CDR3 protein: CASSPLAGGSNEQFF

V gene: TRBV5-6
J gene: TRBJ1-5
clone size: many
D gene: NA
CDR3 DNA: TGTGCCAGCAGCCACGGACAGACAGTCAATCAGCCCCAGCATTTT
CDR3 protein: CASSHGQTVNQPQHF

V gene: TRBV20-1
J gene: TRBJ2-7
clone size: many
D gene: TRBD1
CDR3 DNA: TGCAGTGCTAGAGAGCAGGGGGCTAGCTCCTACGAGCAGTACTTC
CDR3 protein: CSAREQGASSYEQYF

V gene: TRBV27
J gene: TRBJ2-1
clone size: many
D gene: TRBD1
CDR3 DNA: TGTGCCAGCAGAACCGTGGGGACAGGGGTGAATGAGCAGTTCTTC
CDR3 protein: CASRTVGTGVNEQFF

V gene: TRBV12-3/TRBV12-4
J gene: TRBJ2-7
clone size: many
D gene: NA
CDR3 DNA: TGTGCCAGCACGGGTTCAACCTACGAGCAGTACTTC
CDR3 protein: CASTGSTYEQYF

V gene: TRBV20-1
J gene: TRBJ2-2
clone size: many
D gene: NA
CDR3 DNA: TGCAGTGCTAGAGATTACCAAAGTGGGGGGACCGGGGAGCTGTTTTTT
CDR3 protein: CSARDYQSGGTGELFF

V gene: TRBV6-6
J gene: TRBJ1-5
clone size: many
D gene: NA
CDR3 DNA: TGTGCCAGCAGTTCCGACGAAGAGCCCCAGCATTTT
CDR3 protein: CASSSDEEPQHF

V gene: TRBV20-1
J gene: TRBJ2-1
clone size: many
D gene: NA
CDR3 DNA: TGCAGTGCTAGAGTCTTCGGAGGGCCTTCCTACAATGAGCAGTTCTTC
CDR3 protein: CSARVFGGPSYNEQFF

V gene: TRBV20-1
J gene: TRBJ2-1
clone size: many
D gene: NA
CDR3 DNA: TGCAGTGCCCTATCCGGACCGTCCTACAATGAGCAGTTCTTC
CDR3 protein: CSALSGPSYNEQFF

V gene: TRBV5-1
J gene: TRBJ2-5
clone size: many
D gene: TRBD1
CDR3 DNA: TGCGCCAGCAGCCTGGCCGGGACAGGGGAAGAGACCCAGTACTTC
CDR3 protein: CASSLAGTGEETQYF

V gene: TRBV27
J gene: TRBJ1-5
clone size: many
D gene: NA
CDR3 DNA: TGTGCCAGCAGTTTATCTAGGGATCAGCCCCAGCATTTT
CDR3 protein: CASSLSRDQPQHF

V gene: TRBV5-6
J gene: TRBJ2-1
clone size: many
D gene: NA
CDR3 DNA: TGTGCCAGCAGCGTAGGGCGGGCACGGCAGTTCTTC
CDR3 protein: CASSVGRARQFF

V gene: TRBV7-2
J gene: TRBJ2-1
clone size: many
D gene: TRBD1
CDR3 DNA: TGTGCCAGCAGCTTAGCGCAGGGGGCGCGCAATGAGCAGTTCTTC
CDR3 protein: CASSLAQGARNEQFF

V gene: TRBV10-3
J gene: TRBJ2-1
clone size: NA
D gene: TRBD1
CDR3 DNA: TGTGCCATCAGTGAGTCGGGACAGGGTCACTTCTTC
CDR3 protein: CAISESGQGHFF

V gene: TRBV7-2
J gene: TRBJ1-5
clone size: many
D gene: NA
CDR3 DNA: TGTGCCAGCAGCTTAAGGGTGTCCAGCAATCAGCCCCAGCATTTT
CDR3 protein: CASSLRVSSNQPQHF

V gene: TRBV12-3/TRBV12-4
J gene: TRBJ1-2
clone size: many
D gene: NA
CDR3 DNA: TGTGCCAGCAGCCTATCGCCCACAGGTTATCAGGGCTACACCTTC
CDR3 protein: CASSLSPTGYQGYTF

V gene: TRBV5-6
J gene: TRBJ2-7
clone size: many
D gene: NA
CDR3 DNA: TGTGCCAGCAGCTTGGAGCAGCCCTACGAGCAGTACTTC
CDR3 protein: CASSLEQPYEQYF

V gene: TRBV5-1
J gene: TRBJ2-1
clone size: few
D gene: NA
CDR3 DNA: TGCGCCAGCAGCTTGGACGGGAATAGCAATGAGCAGTTCTTC
CDR3 protein: CASSLDGNSNEQFF

V gene: TRBV2
J gene: TRBJ2-7
clone size: many
D gene: NA
CDR3 DNA: TGTGCCAGCAGTGAAGAAAGAGACCTCTACGAGCAGTACTTC
CDR3 protein: CASSEERDLYEQYF

V gene: TRBV11-3
J gene: TRBJ1-3
clone size: many
D gene: NA
CDR3 DNA: TGTGCCAGCAGCTTACGCAGCAACTCTGGAAACACCATATATTTT
CDR3 protein: CASSLRSNSGNTIYF

V gene: TRBV29-1
J gene: TRBJ1-1
clone size: few
D gene: TRBD1
CDR3 DNA: TGCAGCGTTACCACCGAAGGACAGGGCTGGGATACTGAAGCTTTCTTT
CDR3 protein: CSVTTEGQGWDTEAFF

V gene: TRBV29-1
J gene: TRBJ2-5
clone size: many
D gene: NA
CDR3 DNA: TGCAGCGTCCCTGAGGGAGGCGAGACCCAGTACTTC
CDR3 protein: CSVPEGGETQYF

V gene: TRBV29-1
J gene: TRBJ1-2
clone size: many
D gene: NA
CDR3 DNA: TGCAGCGTGTCAGCGCGGGGGCGTTATGGCTACACCTTC
CDR3 protein: CSVSARGRYGYTF

V gene: TRBV29-1
J gene: TRBJ2-1
clone size: many
D gene: TRBD2
CDR3 DNA: TGCAGCGTTACTAGCGGGAGGAGGGCTCCGAACAATGAGCAGTTCTTC
CDR3 protein: CSVTSGRRAPNNEQFF

V gene: TRBV5-1
J gene: TRBJ2-3
clone size: NA
D gene: NA
CDR3 DNA: TGCGCCAGCAGCCCTGACCGGGCGAATACGCAGTATTTT
CDR3 protein: CASSPDRANTQYF

V gene: TRBV20-1
J gene: TRBJ2-3
clone size: many
D gene: NA
CDR3 DNA: TGCAGTGCGCCCGACGGCACAGATACGCAGTATTTT
CDR3 protein: CSAPDGTDTQYF

V gene: TRBV19
J gene: TRBJ1-5
clone size: many
D gene: TRBD1
CDR3 DNA: TGTGCCAGTAGGCGGCAGGGGGACAATCAGCCCCAGCATTTT
CDR3 protein: CASRRQGDNQPQHF

V gene: TRBV4-1
J gene: TRBJ2-5
clone size: many
D gene: NA
CDR3 DNA: TGCGCCATCAGCCAAGATCCCGGGGGAGAAGAGACCCAGTACTTC
CDR3 protein: CAISQDPGGEETQYF

V gene: TRBV6-1
J gene: TRBJ1-4
clone size: many
D gene: NA
CDR3 DNA: TGTGCCAGCAGTGAAGCCCAACGACGGGGGGCTCGCGAAAAACTGTTTTTT
CDR3 protein: CASSEAQRRGAREKLFF

V gene: TRBV6-2/TRBV6-3
J gene: TRBJ1-2
clone size: many
D gene: TRBD1
CDR3 DNA: TGTGCCAGCAGGGTCGGGACAGCCTATGGCTACACCTTC
CDR3 protein: CASRVGTAYGYTF

V gene: TRBV29-1
J gene: TRBJ2-7
clone size: few
D gene: TRBD2
CDR3 DNA: TGCAGCGTGACAACGGGGGGTTTTTTGGCGGGCCTTTCCTACGAGCAGTACTTC
CDR3 protein: CSVTTGGFLAGLSYEQYF